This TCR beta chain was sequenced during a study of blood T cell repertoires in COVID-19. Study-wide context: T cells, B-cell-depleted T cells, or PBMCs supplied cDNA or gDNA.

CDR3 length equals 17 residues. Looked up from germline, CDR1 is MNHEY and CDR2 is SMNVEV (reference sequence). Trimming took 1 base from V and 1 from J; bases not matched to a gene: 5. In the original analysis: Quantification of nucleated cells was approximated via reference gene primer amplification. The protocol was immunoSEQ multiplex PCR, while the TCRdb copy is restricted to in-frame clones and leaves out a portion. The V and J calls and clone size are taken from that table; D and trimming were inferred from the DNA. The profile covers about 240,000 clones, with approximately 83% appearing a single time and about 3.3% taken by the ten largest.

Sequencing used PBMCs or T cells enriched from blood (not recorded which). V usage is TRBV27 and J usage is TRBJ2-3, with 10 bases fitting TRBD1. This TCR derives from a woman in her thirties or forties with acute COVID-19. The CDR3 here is CASSLFFGTGGTDTQYF. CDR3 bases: TGTGCCAGCAGTTTATTTTTTGGGACAGGGGGCACAGATACGCAGTATTTT.